One and the same sample provided the 8 T cell receptor beta chains below, sequenced in a study of memory CD4+ T cells and cytomegalovirus serostatus. The sort gate was single viable CD3+CD4+CD8-CD45RO+ cells for memory CD4+ T cells. Some clones are missing from TCRdb's copy, which holds only in-frame ones; the method was immunoSEQ multiplex PCR. The repertoire holds 55,000 to 65,000 clones, around 80% seen once, with approximately 0.44% in the top ten. What was sequenced was memory CD4+ T cells from blood. These receptors were obtained from an adult in good health and CMV-seronegative.

The chain employs TRBV19 and TRBJ2-3; D gene ambiguous. The CDR3 has 15 residues. CDR1 is LNHDA and CDR2 is SQIVND in the germline V gene (reference sequence). Trimming shortened V by 3 bases and J by 3 bases, and 13 bases separated the two germline ends. This CDR3 reads CASSISGLETDTQYF. The CDR3 bases are TGTGCCAGTAGTATTTCTGGTTTAGAGACAGATACGCAGTATTTT. Full variable domain (outside the CDR3, taken from reference TRBV19 and TRBJ2-3): DGGITQSPKYLFRKEGQNVTLSCEQNLNHDAMYWYRQDPGQGLRLIYYSQIVNDFQKGDIAEGYSVSREKKESFPLTVTSAQKNPTAFYLCASSISGLETDTQYFGPGTRLTVL.

The chain uses TRBV5-4 and TRBJ1-2, with 11 positions matching TRBD1. The CDR3 totals 16 residues. Germline V CDR1 and CDR2: SGHNT, YYREEE (reference sequence). The trim removed 4 bases at V and 4 bases at J, leaving 9 bases unmatched. The CDR3 DNA sequence: TGTGCCAGCAGCAGAACTACCGGGACAGGGGGCTATGGCTACACCTTC. Amino acids: CASSRTTGTGGYGYTF.

The J gene is TRBJ1-4, the V gene TRBV4-3; 8 bases line up with TRBD1. This CDR3 spans 15 amino acids. V lost 0 bases, J lost 8 bases, and 5 bases stayed unmatched. Germline V gene lookup returns CDR1 LGHNA and CDR2 YSLEER. CDR3 residues: CASSQDLGQVEKLFF. DNA of the CDR3: TGCGCCAGCAGCCAAGATTTGGGACAGGTCGAAAAACTGTTTTTT.

This chain uses TRBV5-1 with TRBJ2-7, with D possibly being TRBD1 or TRBD2 (5 bases each). The CDR3 totals 13 residues. The germline V and J ends were trimmed by 4 bases and 3 bases, with 11 bases remaining between them. Looked up from germline, CDR1 is SGHRS and CDR2 is YFSETQ. This CDR3 is CASSRDGNYEQYF. The CDR3 region has the DNA TGCGCCAGCAGCAGGGACGGTAACTACGAGCAGTACTTC. Drawing the rest from reference TRBV5-1 and TRBJ2-7, the complete variable domain is KAGVTQTPRYLIKTRGQQVTLSCSPISGHRSVSWYQQTPGQGLQFLFEYFSETQRNKGNFPGRFSGRQFSNSRSEMNVSTLELGDSALYLCASSRDGNYEQYFGPGTRLTVT.

The V gene is TRBV7-2, the J gene TRBJ2-2; D call uncertain. Trimming left V 5 bases short and J 0 bases short, with 10 bases between. The germline gives CDR1 SGHTA, CDR2 FQGNSA. The CDR3 has 15 residues. The DNA for the CDR3 is TGTGCCAGCAGCGACGGGCCTGCGAACACCGGGGAGCTGTTTTTT. Translating it yields CASSDGPANTGELFF.

The V and J genes are TRBV7-6 and TRBJ2-7; no clear D gene. CDR3 length: 14 residues. Germline V lookup: CDR1 SGHVS, CDR2 FNYEAQ. Trimming took 5 bases from V and 0 from J, leaving 11 bases between them. The CDR3 sequence is CASSPLDGSYEQYF. CDR3 coding DNA: TGTGCCAGCAGCCCACTTGACGGCTCCTACGAGCAGTACTTC.

In its sample, this clone was seen a few times. The rearrangement uses TRBV27 and TRBJ2-2; maybe TRBD2 (5 bases). The germline V gene has CDR1 MNHEY and CDR2 SMNVEV (reference sequence). V lost 1 base to trimming and J lost 6 bases, with 6 bases between them. The CDR3 length is 13 residues. CDR3 nucleotide sequence: TGTGCCAGCAGTTTATGGGGAGCCGGGGAGCTGTTTTTT. Its translation is CASSLWGAGELFF.

This sequence joins TRBV2 and TRBJ2-5; unclear D gene. Trimming cost V 4 bases and J 0 bases, with 6 bases left between them. The CDR3 loop spans 13 amino acids. The germline CDR1 and CDR2 sequences are SNHLY and FYNNEI. The DNA of the CDR3 is TGTGCCAGCAGTGCGGAGAACCAAGAGACCCAGTACTTC. Translated: CASSAENQETQYF.